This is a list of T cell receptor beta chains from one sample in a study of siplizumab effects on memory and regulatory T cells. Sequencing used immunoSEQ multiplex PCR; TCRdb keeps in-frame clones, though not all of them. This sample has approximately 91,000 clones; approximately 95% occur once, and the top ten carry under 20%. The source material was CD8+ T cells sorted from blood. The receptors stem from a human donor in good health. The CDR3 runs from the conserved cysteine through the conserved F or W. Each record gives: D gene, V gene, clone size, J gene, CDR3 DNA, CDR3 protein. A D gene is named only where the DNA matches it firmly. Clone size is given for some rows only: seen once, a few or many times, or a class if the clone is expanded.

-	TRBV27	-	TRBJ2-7	TGTGCCAGCAGTTTAGGCGGGTACTACGAGCAGTACTTC	CASSLGGYYEQYF
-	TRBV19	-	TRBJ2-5	TGTGCCAGTAGTATAGACGGGTGGACTGCCGTGCGGGGAGAGACCCAGTACTTC	CASSIDGWTAVRGETQYF
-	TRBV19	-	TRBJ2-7	TGTGCCAGTAGTATAGATCGTTGGAGCAGGGCGGAGCAGTACTTC	CASSIDRWSRAEQYF
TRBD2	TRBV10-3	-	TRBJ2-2	TGTGCCATCAGTGAGACCGGGACTAGCGGGAGCTGGGAGCTGTTTTTT	CAISETGTSGSWELFF
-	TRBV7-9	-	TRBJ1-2	TGTGCCAGCAGCTTATTGATGGTACCGGACGGCTACACCTTC	CASSLLMVPDGYTF
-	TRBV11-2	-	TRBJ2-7	TGTGCCAGCAGCCCGTCCTACGAGCAGTACTTC	CASSPSYEQYF
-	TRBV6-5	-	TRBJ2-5	TGTGCCAGCAGAACCGGGACGGAAGAGACCCAGTACTTC	CASRTGTEETQYF
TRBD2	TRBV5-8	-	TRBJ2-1	TGTGCCAGCACTCTGGGACTAGCGGGAGAAGGAACCTACAATGAGCAGTTCTTC	CASTLGLAGEGTYNEQFF
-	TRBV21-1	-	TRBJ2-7	TGTGCCAGCAGCAAAGAGGGGGGGAGAAGCTCCTACGAGCAGTACTTC	CASSKEGGRSSYEQYF
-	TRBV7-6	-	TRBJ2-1	TGTGCCAGCAGCTCCTCGCTAGAGCAGTTCTTC	CASSSSLEQFF
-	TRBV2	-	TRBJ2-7	TGTGCCAGCAGTGAGTGGTTAGGGACTGAGGGATACGAGCAGTACTTC	CASSEWLGTEGYEQYF
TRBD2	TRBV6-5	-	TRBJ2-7	TGTGCCAGCAGTTACGGGGGGGGGTTATCCTACGAGCAGTACTTC	CASSYGGGLSYEQYF
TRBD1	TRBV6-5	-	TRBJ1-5	TGTGCCAGCAGTAAGGGACAGTGGGGCAATCAGCCCCAGCATTTT	CASSKGQWGNQPQHF
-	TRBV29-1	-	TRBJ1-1	TGCAGCGTTGTTTATCCGGGACGACGGACTTCGGCTACTGAAGCTTTCTTT	CSVVYPGRRTSATEAFF
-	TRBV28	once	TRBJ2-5	TGTGCCAGCAGATTAGAACAGGGAGACCAGTACTTC	CASRLEQGDQYF
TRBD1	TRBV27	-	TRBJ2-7	TGTGCCAGCAGTTTTGGGACAGGGGGCTACGAGCAGTACTTC	CASSFGTGGYEQYF
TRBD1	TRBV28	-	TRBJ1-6	TGTGCCAGCAGTCCACGGACAGGTGCTTCACCCCTCCACTTT	CASSPRTGASPLHF
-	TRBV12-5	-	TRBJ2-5	TGTGCTAGTGGTTATGGAGAGACCCAGTACTTC	CASGYGETQYF
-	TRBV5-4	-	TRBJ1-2	TGTGCCAGCAGCCTGAATGGACAGATCTATGGCTACACCTTC	CASSLNGQIYGYTF
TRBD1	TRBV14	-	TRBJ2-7	TGTGCCAGCAGCCAAGGAGGGACAGTCGACGAGCAGTACTTC	CASSQGGTVDEQYF
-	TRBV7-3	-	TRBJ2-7	TGTGCCAGCAGCTTAGGGGCGGCCGAGCAGTACTTC	CASSLGAAEQYF
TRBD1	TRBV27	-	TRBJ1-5	TGTGCCAGCAGTCCAGGGACAGGGAGCAATCAGCCCCAGCATTTT	CASSPGTGSNQPQHF
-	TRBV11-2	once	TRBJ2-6	TGTGCCAGCAGCTTGGGGGTTAGTGGGGCCAACGTCCTGACTTTC	CASSLGVSGANVLTF
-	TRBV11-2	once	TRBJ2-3	TGTGCCAGCAGCGGGAGCACAGATACGCAGTATTTT	CASSGSTDTQYF
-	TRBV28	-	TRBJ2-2	TGTGCCAGCAGTTTTTTCACTGGAAGCCAGCCCGGGGAGCTGTTTTTT	CASSFFTGSQPGELFF
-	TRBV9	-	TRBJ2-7	TGTGCCAGTAGCCGGGAAGGGGCCGACGAGCAGTACTTC	CASSREGADEQYF
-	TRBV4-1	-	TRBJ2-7	TGCGCCAGCAGCCAACGCCGGACCTACGAGCAGTACTTC	CASSQRRTYEQYF
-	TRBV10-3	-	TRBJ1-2	TGTGCCATCAGTGAGTCCGAGACGGACTTTTTAAACTATGGCTACACCTTC	CAISESETDFLNYGYTF
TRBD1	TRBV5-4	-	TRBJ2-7	TGTGCCAGCAGCGTCGGACAGGGGGCTTACGAGCAGTACTTC	CASSVGQGAYEQYF
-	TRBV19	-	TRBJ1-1	TGTGCCAGTAGTATATTAGCAGTGAACACTGAAGCTTTCTTT	CASSILAVNTEAFF
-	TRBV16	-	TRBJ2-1	TGTGCCAGCAGCCAAGGCGGTGAGCAGTTCTTC	CASSQGGEQFF
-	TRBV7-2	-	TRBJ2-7	TGTGCCAGCAGCTTTAAGACCTACTCAGTCGAGCAGTACTTC	CASSFKTYSVEQYF
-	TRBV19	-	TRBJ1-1	TGTGCCAGTAGTGCCTTCCATGGGACTGAAGCTTTCTTT	CASSAFHGTEAFF
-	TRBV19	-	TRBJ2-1	TGTGCCAGTAGTATAGTAGCCTACAATGAGCAGTTCTTC	CASSIVAYNEQFF
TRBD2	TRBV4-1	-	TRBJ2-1	TGCGCCAGCAGTCCGCTAGCGGGAGGAGTCGATGAGCAGTTCTTC	CASSPLAGGVDEQFF
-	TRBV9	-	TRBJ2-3	TGTGCCAGCAGCTCCACCGAAGATACGCAGTATTTT	CASSSTEDTQYF
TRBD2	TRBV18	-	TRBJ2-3	TGTGCCAGCTCACTGACTAGCGGGTCTAGCACAGATACGCAGTATTTT	CASSLTSGSSTDTQYF
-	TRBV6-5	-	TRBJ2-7	TGTGCCAGCAAACCAAGTCAAGCTTCACGCGAGCAGTACTTC	CASKPSQASREQYF
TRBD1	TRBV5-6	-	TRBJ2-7	TGTGCCACGGCAGGGGGCTCCTCCGAGCAGTACTTC	CATAGGSSEQYF
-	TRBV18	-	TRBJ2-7	TGTGCCAGCTCACCAGAGGGTCTCGAGCAGTACTTC	CASSPEGLEQYF
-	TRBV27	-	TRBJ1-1	TGTGCCAGCGGGGCTGGGAACACTGAAGCTTTCTTT	CASGAGNTEAFF